One TCR beta chain is described in this entry. Its antigen is not known. The data were taken from a study of OX40 agonist ivuxolimab in advanced cancers. As for the study in general: At 0.01 to 10 mg/kg, ivuxolimab was administered intravenously to patients every 2 weeks. Participants, approximately 80% male, averaged approximately 60 years of age, ranging from about 23 to 90. Three partial responders included one hepatocellular carcinoma patient and two cutaneous melanoma patients.

General study points: Among the lowest levels of clonal expansion were found in partial responders at 0.1-3.0 mg/kg.

The data were produced by immunoSEQ multiplex PCR, yet TCRdb's version contains in-frame clones alone and is incomplete. The table includes more than 65,000 clones, 90% to 95% detected once. V gave up 4 bases and J gave up 7 bases; unmatched junction bases: 10. Germline values: CDR1 SGHRS, CDR2 YFSETQ. This CDR3 is 17 amino acids long. The gene calls are TRBV5-1 and TRBJ2-2; 13 positions agree with TRBD2. The material sequenced was CD4+ or CD8+ T cells sorted from blood, taken in a trial of the OX40 agonist ivuxolimab. The clonotype originates from an adult with an advanced solid tumor such as melanoma, head and neck, liver or kidney cancer. The CDR3 coding sequence is TGCGCCAGCAGCGTACTAGCGGGAGGGCCCAAAGGCGGGGAGCTGTTTTTT. As protein: CASSVLAGGPKGGELFF.